These 6 T cell receptor beta chains were all obtained from the same sample, sequenced in a study of PD-1 blockade in classical Hodgkin lymphoma. The protocol was immunoSEQ multiplex PCR, while the TCRdb copy is restricted to in-frame clones and leaves out a portion. This table holds roughly 23,000 clones, 80% to 90% found once. Time point specified: newly diagnosed, previously untreated cHL patient sample. Researchers report purifying CD4+ T cells from thawed PBMCs by magnetic negative selection. The sample consisted of CD4+ T cells from blood. The receptors derive from a human donor with classical Hodgkin lymphoma.

The rearrangement links TRBV27 to TRBJ1-5, with 7 bases that match TRBD1. V was clipped by 5 bases and J by 3 bases; unmatched bases: 7. The CDR3 is 15 amino acids. The germline CDR1 and CDR2 sequences are MNHEY and SMNVEV (reference sequence). CDR3 DNA sequence: TGTGCCAGCAGTCCAACCGACAGGGACAATCAGCCCCAGCATTTT. It codes for CASSPTDRDNQPQHF.

The rearrangement joins TRBV7-9 to TRBJ2-7, with a tentative D call TRBD2 (6 bases). V lost 11 bases to trimming and J lost 7 bases, with 21 bases between them. The CDR3 extends over 13 amino acids. Germline V gene data show CDR1 as SEHNR and CDR2 as FQNEAQ (reference sequence). CDR3 in amino acids: CAGFGKDGGEQYF. CDR3 nucleotide sequence: TGTGCCGGGTTCGGAAAAGACGGGGGAGAGCAGTACTTC.

This sequence joins TRBV11-2 and TRBJ1-1, with TRBD1 as a possible D gene (5 bases). Trimming removed 1 base from V and 0 bases from J, with 15 bases in between. This CDR3 region has 17 residues. Germline V CDR1 and CDR2: SGHAT, FQNNGV. CDR3: CASSLVPPGSLNTEAFF. DNA of the CDR3: TGTGCCAGCAGCTTAGTTCCTCCAGGGTCCTTGAACACTGAAGCTTTCTTT.

This sequence joins TRBV7-2 and TRBJ1-2, with TRBD1 identical over 8 bases. This CDR3 has 15 amino acids. Germline V lookup: CDR1 SGHTA, CDR2 FQGNSA. V lost 2 bases to trimming and J lost 4 bases; unmatched junction nucleotides: 6. CDR3 sequence (DNA): TGTGCCAGCAGCTTATCCACAGGGGGTATCTATGGCTACACCTTC. Its translation: CASSLSTGGIYGYTF.

This clone came up a few times. The chain couples TRBV5-1 to TRBJ2-2, with 11 bases aligning to TRBD1. The germline CDR1 and CDR2 sequences are SGHRS and YFSETQ. V was pared by 5 bases and J by 5 bases, with 8 bases of the junction left unmatched. The CDR3 is 16 residues long. The CDR3 DNA is TGCGCCAGCAGTTGGACAGGGGGCGCGGGTACCGGGGAGCTGTTTTTT. Translating gives CASSWTGGAGTGELFF.

The V and J genes are TRBV11-1 and TRBJ1-1, with TRBD1 as a possible D gene (6 bases). CDR1 and CDR2 (germline): SGHAT, FQDESV (reference sequence). V was shortened by 1 base and J by 1 base, with 10 bases between the two germline ends. This CDR3 region has 15 residues. The DNA of the CDR3 is TGTGCCAGCAGCTTAGGCACAGGGCGGAACACTGAAGCTTTCTTT. This codes for CASSLGTGRNTEAFF.